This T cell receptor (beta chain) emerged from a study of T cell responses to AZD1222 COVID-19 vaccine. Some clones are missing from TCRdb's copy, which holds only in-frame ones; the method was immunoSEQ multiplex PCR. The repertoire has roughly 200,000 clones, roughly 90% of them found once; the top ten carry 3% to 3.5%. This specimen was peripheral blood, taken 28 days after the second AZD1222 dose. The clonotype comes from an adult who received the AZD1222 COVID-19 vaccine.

The CDR3 here is CASSYKDRVNEKLFF. The CDR3 bases are TGTGCCAGCAGTTACAAAGACAGGGTGAATGAAAAACTGTTTTTT. The chain joins TRBV6-6 to TRBJ1-4; 7 nucleotides align to TRBD1. V was clipped by 2 bases and J by 5 bases; unmatched bases: 5. CDR3 length: 15 amino acids. CDR1 and CDR2 (germline): MNHNY, SVGAGI (reference sequence).